The entry that follows covers one T cell receptor beta chain sequence. Authors' data handling: Reference gene primer amplification gave nucleated cell count estimates. Profiled with immunoSEQ multiplex PCR; TCRdb holds only in-frame clones, not every one. That table supplies the V and J calls and clone size; D and trimming were determined from the DNA. The sample carries 220,000 or so clones, roughly 80% recorded once. This record comes from a study of blood T cell repertoires in COVID-19. Overall study context: T cells, B-cell-depleted T cells, or PBMCs supplied cDNA or gDNA.

The material sequenced was peripheral blood. The sequence was collected from a woman under 40 who had recovered from COVID-19.

In nucleotides, the CDR3 is TGTGCCAGTAGTTCCACAGGCACTATTCATGGCTACACCTTC. Translated, it gives CASSSTGTIHGYTF. J is TRBJ1-2 and V is TRBV19; TRBD1 might be the D (5 bases). Germline CDR1 reads LNHDA; CDR2 reads SQIVND (reference sequence). V lost 5 bases and J lost 6, with 16 bases in between. The CDR3 length is 14 residues.